The rows below give T cell receptor beta chains drawn from one sample of a study of cytomegalovirus exposure and HLA in healthy donors. The data were produced by immunoSEQ multiplex PCR, yet TCRdb's version contains in-frame clones alone and is incomplete. The sample records 75,000 to 90,000 clones, approximately 80% being singletons. Sequencing was done on a sample of PBMCs. These TCRs come from a woman between 35 and 50 years old in good health and CMV-seropositive. Each CDR3 is given with its conserved first and last residue. The D gene is left open where the match is weak. Size tells how often a clone was seen (once, few, many) or the class of an expanded clone, and some rows leave it out.

abundance: -; j_gene: TRBJ1-2; d_gene: TRBD1; v_gene: TRBV27; CDR3nt: TGTGCCAGCAGTTTATCGACAGGGGACCACTATGGCTACACCTTC; CDR3aa: CASSLSTGDHYGYTF
abundance: -; j_gene: TRBJ1-2; d_gene: -; v_gene: TRBV18; CDR3nt: TGTGCCAGCTCACCGATCCAGGGGCGAGGCTATGGCTACACCTTC; CDR3aa: CASSPIQGRGYGYTF
abundance: -; j_gene: TRBJ1-4; d_gene: -; v_gene: TRBV4-2; CDR3nt: TGTGCCAGCAGCCGAGAAGCGGGCAATGAAAAACTGTTTTTT; CDR3aa: CASSREAGNEKLFF
abundance: -; j_gene: TRBJ1-1; d_gene: -; v_gene: TRBV30; CDR3nt: TGTGCCTGGAGTGTACCGATAAGAGGAACTGAAGCTTTCTTT; CDR3aa: CAWSVPIRGTEAFF
abundance: -; j_gene: TRBJ2-2; d_gene: TRBD1; v_gene: TRBV7-9; CDR3nt: TGTGCCAGCACCCTGACAGGGGGAGGGACCGGGGAGCTGTTTTTT; CDR3aa: CASTLTGGGTGELFF
abundance: -; j_gene: TRBJ2-1; d_gene: -; v_gene: TRBV11-3; CDR3nt: TGTGCCAGCAGCGGGGGGGCCCGTAAATACAATGAGCAGTTCTTC; CDR3aa: CASSGGARKYNEQFF
abundance: few; j_gene: TRBJ2-2; d_gene: -; v_gene: TRBV5-5; CDR3nt: TGTGCCAGCAGCCCGAGGACACTGACTGGGGAGCTGTTTTTT; CDR3aa: CASSPRTLTGELFF
abundance: -; j_gene: TRBJ2-3; d_gene: TRBD2; v_gene: TRBV2; CDR3nt: TGTGCCAGCAGTGAAGCGCGGGGGGGCCCAGATACGCAGTATTTT; CDR3aa: CASSEARGGPDTQYF
abundance: -; j_gene: TRBJ1-5; d_gene: -; v_gene: TRBV30; CDR3nt: TGTGCCTGGTCCAGGGCCCAGAATCAGCCCCAGCATTTT; CDR3aa: CAWSRAQNQPQHF
abundance: few; j_gene: TRBJ2-2; d_gene: -; v_gene: TRBV10-3; CDR3nt: TGTGCCATCAGTGAGGCAGGGAAGAACACCGGGGAGCTGTTTTTT; CDR3aa: CAISEAGKNTGELFF
abundance: -; j_gene: TRBJ1-1; d_gene: TRBD1; v_gene: TRBV5-5; CDR3nt: TGTGCCAGCAGAACGGGACAGGGGAACACTGAAGCTTTCTTT; CDR3aa: CASRTGQGNTEAFF
abundance: once; j_gene: TRBJ1-2; d_gene: TRBD1; v_gene: TRBV9; CDR3nt: TGTGCCAGCAGGGCGGGACAGGGAACCCCTCGAGATGGCTACACCTTC; CDR3aa: CASRAGQGTPRDGYTF
abundance: -; j_gene: TRBJ2-7; d_gene: TRBD1; v_gene: TRBV27; CDR3nt: TGTGCCAGCAGTTCCTGGGGGACAGTCTACGAGCAGTACTTC; CDR3aa: CASSSWGTVYEQYF
abundance: -; j_gene: TRBJ2-7; d_gene: -; v_gene: TRBV28; CDR3nt: TGTGCCAGCAGTCTCCGGACATCGGAGCAGTACTTC; CDR3aa: CASSLRTSEQYF
abundance: -; j_gene: TRBJ2-7; d_gene: -; v_gene: TRBV2; CDR3nt: TGTGCCACCCTAGGGGGGGCTGTAAACGAGCAGTACTTC; CDR3aa: CATLGGAVNEQYF
abundance: -; j_gene: TRBJ1-2; d_gene: TRBD1; v_gene: TRBV7-3; CDR3nt: TGTGCCAGCAGCTTAGAGGGGACAGGGATTGGCTACACCTTC; CDR3aa: CASSLEGTGIGYTF
abundance: -; j_gene: TRBJ2-2; d_gene: TRBD2; v_gene: TRBV7-2; CDR3nt: TGTGCCAGCAGCCCCAGCGGGGGGGCTGGAACCGGGGAGCTGTTTTTT; CDR3aa: CASSPSGGAGTGELFF
abundance: -; j_gene: TRBJ2-7; d_gene: -; v_gene: TRBV25-1; CDR3nt: TGTGCTAGCAGTGATGGGAGGCAGGGCCGTGGCGAGCAGTACTTC; CDR3aa: CASSDGRQGRGEQYF
abundance: -; j_gene: TRBJ1-3; d_gene: TRBD1; v_gene: TRBV5-1; CDR3nt: TGCGCCAGCAGCTGGGGACAGGGAAGGGACTCTGGAAACACCATATATTTT; CDR3aa: CASSWGQGRDSGNTIYF
abundance: -; j_gene: TRBJ2-7; d_gene: -; v_gene: TRBV7-9; CDR3nt: TGTTCCAGCAGCCCTACCCGGGAGCCGCCGTACTTC; CDR3aa: CSSSPTREPPYF
abundance: few; j_gene: TRBJ2-3; d_gene: TRBD2; v_gene: TRBV7-6; CDR3nt: TGTGCCAGCAGCCCGACTAGCGGGGACGATACGCAGTATTTT; CDR3aa: CASSPTSGDDTQYF
abundance: -; j_gene: TRBJ2-5; d_gene: -; v_gene: TRBV5-4; CDR3nt: TGTGCCAGCAATCGGGGAGCGGACCAAGAGACCCAGTACTTC; CDR3aa: CASNRGADQETQYF
abundance: -; j_gene: TRBJ2-5; d_gene: -; v_gene: TRBV6-5; CDR3nt: TGTGCCAGCAGTTACTCGTCTTTTGCCAGGAAAGAGACCCAGTACTTC; CDR3aa: CASSYSSFARKETQYF
abundance: large; j_gene: TRBJ1-2; d_gene: -; v_gene: TRBV28; CDR3nt: TGTGCCAGCAGCCCGGAGGTTTCTGGCTACACCTTC; CDR3aa: CASSPEVSGYTF
abundance: once; j_gene: TRBJ1-4; d_gene: -; v_gene: TRBV5-1; CDR3nt: TGCGCCAGCAGCCGAGAGTCTATTAATGAAAAACTGTTTTTT; CDR3aa: CASSRESINEKLFF
abundance: -; j_gene: TRBJ2-2; d_gene: TRBD2; v_gene: TRBV15; CDR3nt: TGTGCCACCAGCAGAGACCGAGGCGGCGGGGGGGCCACCGGGGAGCTGTTTTTT; CDR3aa: CATSRDRGGGGATGELFF
abundance: many; j_gene: TRBJ1-6; d_gene: -; v_gene: TRBV2; CDR3nt: TGTGCCAGCAGTGATAGGCCAGGAGGTAATTCACCCCTCCACTTT; CDR3aa: CASSDRPGGNSPLHF
abundance: -; j_gene: TRBJ2-3; d_gene: TRBD2; v_gene: TRBV7-2; CDR3nt: TGTGCCAGCAGCCCAGGACTAGCGGGGTCGGATACGCAGTATTTT; CDR3aa: CASSPGLAGSDTQYF
abundance: -; j_gene: TRBJ2-3; d_gene: TRBD1; v_gene: TRBV5-1; CDR3nt: TGCGCCAGCAGCTTGGCAGGGGGCCCAAGCACAGATACGCAGTATTTT; CDR3aa: CASSLAGGPSTDTQYF
abundance: -; j_gene: TRBJ2-7; d_gene: TRBD2; v_gene: TRBV10-1; CDR3nt: TGCGCCAGCACCGGGACTAGCGGCACCTACGAGCAGTACTTC; CDR3aa: CASTGTSGTYEQYF
abundance: -; j_gene: TRBJ1-5; d_gene: -; v_gene: TRBV6-8; CDR3nt: TGTGCCAGCAACCAGGCCCAGGGGTCCTACAATCAGCCCCAGCATTTT; CDR3aa: CASNQAQGSYNQPQHF
abundance: -; j_gene: TRBJ2-1; d_gene: -; v_gene: TRBV4-3; CDR3nt: TGCGCCAGCAGCCTCGGGACCTACAATGAGCAGTTCTTC; CDR3aa: CASSLGTYNEQFF
abundance: -; j_gene: TRBJ2-1; d_gene: -; v_gene: TRBV7-8; CDR3nt: TGTGCCAGCTCCCCAGGGTTCGATGAGCAGTTCTTC; CDR3aa: CASSPGFDEQFF
abundance: -; j_gene: TRBJ1-1; d_gene: -; v_gene: TRBV7-9; CDR3nt: TGTGCCAGCAGCTTAGACAGGGTGGCAACTGAAGCTTTCTTT; CDR3aa: CASSLDRVATEAFF
abundance: few; j_gene: TRBJ2-7; d_gene: TRBD1; v_gene: TRBV5-1; CDR3nt: TGCGCCAGCAGCGAGACAGGGGGATCCTACGAGCAGTACTTC; CDR3aa: CASSETGGSYEQYF
abundance: -; j_gene: TRBJ2-1; d_gene: -; v_gene: TRBV10-3; CDR3nt: TGTGCCATCAGTGAGTCGAAGGGGGGGGGCCTAGATGAGCAGTTCTTC; CDR3aa: CAISESKGGGLDEQFF
abundance: -; j_gene: TRBJ1-1; d_gene: -; v_gene: TRBV6-5; CDR3nt: TGTGCCAGCAGTGAGGGAGGGGGCACTGAAGCTTTCTTT; CDR3aa: CASSEGGGTEAFF
abundance: -; j_gene: TRBJ1-5; d_gene: -; v_gene: TRBV5-1; CDR3nt: TGCGCCAGCAGCTTGGAAGCAGGGGATCAGCCCCAGCATTTT; CDR3aa: CASSLEAGDQPQHF
abundance: -; j_gene: TRBJ2-5; d_gene: -; v_gene: TRBV9; CDR3nt: TGTGCCAGCAGCGAAGACAGTTTCCAAGAGACCCAGTACTTC; CDR3aa: CASSEDSFQETQYF
abundance: -; j_gene: TRBJ1-1; d_gene: -; v_gene: TRBV4-2; CDR3nt: TGTGCCAGCAGCCATTCTAGGGGCACTGAAGCTTTCTTT; CDR3aa: CASSHSRGTEAFF
abundance: -; j_gene: TRBJ1-6; d_gene: -; v_gene: TRBV1; CDR3nt: TGCACCAGCAGCCAAGATCTTCCAGGGCTGGCTAATTCACCCCTCCACTTT; CDR3aa: CTSSQDLPGLANSPLHF
abundance: -; j_gene: TRBJ1-1; d_gene: -; v_gene: TRBV29-1; CDR3nt: TGCAGCGTTGGTGACAGGATGAACACTGAAGCTTTCTTT; CDR3aa: CSVGDRMNTEAFF
abundance: -; j_gene: TRBJ2-3; d_gene: TRBD1; v_gene: TRBV7-7; CDR3nt: TGTGCCAGCAGCTCCGGGACAGGGGGAGATACGCAGTATTTT; CDR3aa: CASSSGTGGDTQYF
abundance: -; j_gene: TRBJ1-5; d_gene: -; v_gene: TRBV6-1; CDR3nt: TGTGCCAGCAGTGATGGAGGATACTATAGCAATCAGCCCCAGCATTTT; CDR3aa: CASSDGGYYSNQPQHF
abundance: -; j_gene: TRBJ2-3; d_gene: -; v_gene: TRBV7-2; CDR3nt: TGTGCCAGCAGCTCGAGACTACGCGATACGCAGTATTTT; CDR3aa: CASSSRLRDTQYF
abundance: few; j_gene: TRBJ1-2; d_gene: -; v_gene: TRBV7-9; CDR3nt: TGTGCCAGCAGCCGCCGGGACATACAGAAAAATGGCTACACCTTC; CDR3aa: CASSRRDIQKNGYTF